Sequencing of this T cell receptor beta chain was carried out in a study of blood T cell repertoires in COVID-19. Data came from immunoSEQ multiplex PCR; TCRdb stores just in-frame clones and leaves some out. The data hold tens of thousands of clones, with roughly 80% observed a single time. V dropped 8 bases and J dropped 5; count of bases not matched to a gene: 9. The CDR3 spans 14 residues. Looked up from germline, CDR1 is SNHLY and CDR2 is FYNNEI. Patients in Seattle were enrolled during active infection, then followed longitudinally. Input material: peripheral blood. The TCR originated in a man in his 70s with COVID-19, enrolled during active disease. The chain links TRBV2 to TRBJ1-5; 7 bases fit TRBD1. The CDR3 spells CASSAGGFDQPQHF. The CDR3 DNA reads TGTGCCAGCTCCGCAGGGGGATTTGATCAGCCCCAGCATTTT. Combining the CDR3 with reference TRBV2 and TRBJ1-5 gives the whole variable domain EPEVTQTPSHQVTQMGQEVILRCVPISNHLYFYWYRQILGQKVEFLVSFYNNEISEKSEIFDDQFSVERPDGSNFTLKIRSTKLEDSAMYFCASSAGGFDQPQHFGDGTRLSIL.